One sample yielded the 22 T cell receptor beta chains listed below, sequenced in a study of cytomegalovirus exposure and HLA in healthy donors. Use of 60 Vbeta and 13 Jbeta primers characterized the PCR. Generated by immunoSEQ multiplex PCR, the TCRdb table keeps only in-frame clones and is missing some. The data show 150,000 to 180,000 clones, about four fifths seen once. The sequenced material came from PBMCs. The receptors were gathered from a man between 18 and 29 years old in good health and CMV-seronegative.

This clone came up once. The chain carries TRBV5-6 and TRBJ1-1; D not resolved. The CDR3 contains 14 residues. V was pared by 0 bases and J by 0 bases, with 6 bases between. Germline CDR1 SGHDT, CDR2 YYEEEE. The CDR3 reads CASSLGLMNTEAFF. The CDR3 coding sequence is TGTGCCAGCAGCTTGGGGCTGATGAACACTGAAGCTTTCTTT.

The chain employs TRBV5-1 and TRBJ1-2, with unresolved D. Germline V gene data show CDR1 as SGHRS and CDR2 as YFSETQ. The CDR3 length is 15 residues. Trimming took off 0 bases at V and 7 bases at J, with 16 bases between the two ends. The CDR3 spells CASSLGIGDSPGYTF. In DNA, the CDR3 is TGCGCCAGCAGCTTGGGAATCGGGGATTCGCCTGGCTACACCTTC.

The rearrangement joins TRBV4-3 to TRBJ1-4; weak D call: TRBD1 (6 bases). V was cut by 0 bases and J by 5 bases, with 16 bases left in between. The CDR3 extends over 17 amino acids. Germline lookup yields CDR1 LGHNA and CDR2 YSLEER. The DNA of the CDR3 is TGCGCCAGCAGCCAAGATGGGACAAGGGGACTAAATGAAAAACTGTTTTTT. It encodes CASSQDGTRGLNEKLFF.

The chain is built from TRBV9 and TRBJ1-1; D is ambiguous. Trimming took 0 bases from V and 6 from J, leaving 12 bases between them. CDR1 and CDR2 from the germline V gene are SGDLS and YYNGEE. The CDR3 is 14 amino acids. CDR3 in DNA: TGTGCCAGCAGCGTAGTACCCCAGACATCTGAAGCTTTCTTT. Encoded protein: CASSVVPQTSEAFF.

This clone was recorded once. V and J are TRBV10-3 and TRBJ1-2; D remains unclear. The CDR3 runs to 15 residues. V lost 3 bases and J 0 bases, leaving 11 bases between the germline ends. Per germline, CDR1 ENHRY and CDR2 SYGVKD. The CDR3 sequence is CAISDAEVSNYGYTF. The CDR3 DNA reads TGTGCCATCAGTGACGCAGAAGTTTCTAACTATGGCTACACCTTC.

This sequence joins TRBV28 and TRBJ2-5, with a weak D call TRBD2 (6 bases). Germline V lookup: CDR1 MDHEN, CDR2 SYDVKM. The germline V and J ends were trimmed by 6 bases and 5 bases, with 13 bases remaining between them. CDR3 length: 13 amino acids. The CDR3 spells CASRTQREETQYF. Written as DNA, the CDR3 is TGTGCCAGCAGAACCCAACGGGAGGAGACCCAGTACTTC.

There are many counts of this clone. The chain has TRBV28 and TRBJ2-2; D might be TRBD1 (6 bases). The V end was cut by 6 bases, the J end by 7 bases, with 18 bases between. The germline V gene has CDR1 MDHEN and CDR2 SYDVKM. The CDR3 length is 15 residues. The CDR3 sequence is CASSSPPTGNGELFF. The CDR3 bases are TGTGCCAGCAGCTCTCCGCCTACAGGGAACGGGGAGCTGTTTTTT.

The rearrangement links TRBV2 to TRBJ2-1; the D gene is possibly TRBD1 (7 bases). V dropped 4 bases and J dropped 8 bases, with 18 bases sitting between them. The CDR3 loop spans 15 amino acids. Germline V lookup: CDR1 SNHLY, CDR2 FYNNEI. The CDR3 region has the DNA TGTGCCAGCAGTGGGTACGGTGGAGGGGGCTATGAGCAGTTCTTC. This translates into CASSGYGGGGYEQFF.

J is TRBJ1-1 and V is TRBV11-3, with 7 bases fitting TRBD1. Germline V CDR1 and CDR2: SGHNT, YENEEA. The CDR3 totals 14 residues. V lost 3 bases and J lost 3; bases outside the gene matches: 4. The DNA for the CDR3 is TGTGCCAGCAGCTTGACAGGGTGGGACACTGAAGCTTTCTTT. Protein: CASSLTGWDTEAFF. Complete variable domain (other parts from reference TRBV11-3 and TRBJ1-1): EAGVVQSPRYKIIEKKQPVAFWCNPISGHNTLYWYLQNLGQGPELLIRYENEEAVDDSQLPKDRFSAERLKGVDSTLKIQPAELGDSAVYLCASSLTGWDTEAFFGQGTRLTVV.

J is TRBJ1-2 and V is TRBV25-1; 8 bases align to TRBD1. Per germline, CDR1 MGHDK and CDR2 SYGVNS. Germline trimming cut 6 bases from V and 7 bases from J; bases unmatched to any gene: 22. This CDR3 is 18 amino acids long. The CDR3: CASRNEYEMGGQVFGYTF. The CDR3 nucleotides are TGTGCCAGCAGGAACGAGTATGAAATGGGGGGACAGGTGTTTGGCTACACCTTC.

This chain joins TRBV19 and TRBJ2-2; the match to TRBD2 covers 10 bases. CDR1 is LNHDA and CDR2 is SQIVND in the germline V gene (reference sequence). The V and J ends lost 7 bases and 6 bases, in that order; junction bases with no gene match: 14. The CDR3 has 17 amino acids. The CDR3 loop is CASTPGFQRGGSGELFF. In DNA form, the CDR3 reads TGTGCCAGTACCCCAGGGTTTCAGCGGGGGGGCTCCGGGGAGCTGTTTTTT.

The chain employs TRBV2 and TRBJ2-7, with D possibly matching TRBD1 (5 bases). The CDR3 loop spans 12 amino acids. Germline values: CDR1 SNHLY, CDR2 FYNNEI. Trimming removed 6 bases from V and 3 bases from J, with 9 bases in between. The DNA for the CDR3 is TGTGCCAGCAGCCGACAGAACTACGAGCAGTACGTC. Translating it yields CASSRQNYEQYV.

A word on this clone: Distinct nucleotide sequences in the sample also encode this CDR3. The chain uses TRBV7-9 and TRBJ2-2; no clear D gene. Germline loops: CDR1 SEHNR, CDR2 FQNEAQ (reference sequence). The CDR3 runs 14 residues. The V end lost 2 bases, the J end lost 1 base, and 5 bases lay between the germline ends. CDR3 protein: CASSLSLNTGELFF. The CDR3, as DNA: TGTGCCAGCAGCTTATCTCTGAACACCGGGGAGCTGTTTTTT.

This sequence joins TRBV19 and TRBJ1-5; D is undetermined. The germline CDR1 and CDR2 sequences are LNHDA and SQIVND (reference sequence). Trimming cost V 6 bases and J 5 bases, with 14 bases left between them. CDR3 length equals 14 residues. The CDR3: CASSHRGKYQPQHF. The DNA for the CDR3 is TGTGCCAGTAGCCATCGGGGAAAATATCAGCCCCAGCATTTT.

This clone was recorded only once. The chain is built from TRBV5-1 and TRBJ2-1; a weak D match, TRBD1 (6 bases). Germline CDR1 SGHRS, CDR2 YFSETQ. With 0 bases removed from V and 4 bases from J, the gap between germline ends came to 8 bases. CDR3 length: 14 amino acids. The chain's CDR3 is CASSLAGVYNEQFF. As DNA, the CDR3 is TGCGCCAGCAGCTTGGCAGGGGTTTACAATGAGCAGTTCTTC.

Turning to this clone: This sample includes further DNA sequences coding for the same CDR3. The CDR3 here is CASSFTGGTEAFF. CDR3 bases: TGTGCCAGCAGCTTCACAGGGGGCACTGAAGCTTTCTTT. The chain is built from TRBV7-2 and TRBJ1-1; TRBD1 agrees at 8 bases. The CDR3 covers 13 residues. In germline, CDR1 is SGHTA, CDR2 FQGNSA. After removal of 3 bases from V and 4 bases from J, the junction contained 1 base not matched to a gene.

V is TRBV9 and J is TRBJ1-5, with TRBD1 as a possible D gene (6 bases). Trimming pared 0 bases from V and 4 bases from J, leaving 11 bases between. This CDR3 spans 15 amino acids. Germline V lookup: CDR1 SGDLS, CDR2 YYNGEE. CDR3 in DNA: TGTGCCAGCAGCGTAGCAGGGGAACCAAATCAGCCCCAGCATTTT. This translates into CASSVAGEPNQPQHF.

The chain has TRBV11-2 and TRBJ1-6; possible D gene TRBD1, 5 bases. Germline CDR1 and CDR2: SGHAT and FQNNGV. This CDR3 comprises 15 residues. Trimming cost V 2 bases and J 8 bases, with 13 bases left between them. The chain's CDR3 is CASSLSPGFYSPLHF. The DNA of the CDR3 is TGTGCCAGCAGCTTATCACCAGGGTTCTATTCACCCCTCCACTTT.

The chain uses TRBV7-3 and TRBJ2-3; 8 bases agree with TRBD2. Germline CDR1 is SGHTA and CDR2 is FQGTGA. V dropped 5 bases and J dropped 0; count of bases not matched to a gene: 7. The CDR3 runs 16 residues. The CDR3 spells CASSPRERGSTDTQYF. CDR3 DNA sequence: TGTGCCAGCAGCCCTCGGGAGCGGGGGAGCACAGATACGCAGTATTTT.

The chain is built from TRBV4-2 and TRBJ1-1, with D unresolved. The V end was cut by 3 bases, the J end by 2 bases, with 4 bases between. The CDR3 sequence is 12 residues long. Germline CDR1 and CDR2: LGHNA and YNFKEQ. The CDR3 DNA follows: TGTGCCAGCAGCCACCTTAACACTGAAGCTTTCTTT. Protein: CASSHLNTEAFF.

This clone came up once. The V call is TRBV7-8, the J call TRBJ1-4; D is uncertain. Germline loops: CDR1 SGHVS, CDR2 FQNEAQ. V was pared by 5 bases and J by 5 bases, with 9 bases between. The CDR3 contains 13 residues. The CDR3 loop is CASSLHINEKLFF. In nucleotides, the CDR3 is TGTGCCAGCAGCCTCCACATCAATGAAAAACTGTTTTTT.

The gene calls are TRBV6-6 and TRBJ2-3, with TRBD2 matching over 9 bases. This CDR3 contains 14 residues. Germline V gene lookup returns CDR1 MNHNY and CDR2 SVGAGI (reference sequence). Trimming took 8 bases from V and 5 from J; bases not matched to a gene: 8. CDR3 protein: CASGSGGRVDTQYF. The CDR3 coding sequence is TGTGCCAGCGGTAGCGGGGGCCGCGTAGATACGCAGTATTTT.